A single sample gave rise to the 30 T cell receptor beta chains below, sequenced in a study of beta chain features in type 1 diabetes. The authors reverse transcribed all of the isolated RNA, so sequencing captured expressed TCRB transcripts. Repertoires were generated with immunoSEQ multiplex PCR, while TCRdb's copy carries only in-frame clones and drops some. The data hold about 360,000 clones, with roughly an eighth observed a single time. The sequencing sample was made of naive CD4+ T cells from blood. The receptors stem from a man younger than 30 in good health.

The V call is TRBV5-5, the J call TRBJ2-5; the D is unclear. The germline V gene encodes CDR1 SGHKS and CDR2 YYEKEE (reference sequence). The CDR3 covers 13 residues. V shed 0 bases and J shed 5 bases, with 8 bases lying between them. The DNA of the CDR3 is TGTGCCAGCAGCTTGGTAGATTGGGAGACCCAGTACTTC. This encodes CASSLVDWETQYF. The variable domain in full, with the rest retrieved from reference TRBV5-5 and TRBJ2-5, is DAGVTQSPTHLIKTRGQQVTLRCSPISGHKSVSWYQQVLGQGPQFIFQYYEKEERGRGNFPDRFSARQFPNYSSELNVNALLLGDSALYLCASSLVDWETQYFGPGTRLLVL.

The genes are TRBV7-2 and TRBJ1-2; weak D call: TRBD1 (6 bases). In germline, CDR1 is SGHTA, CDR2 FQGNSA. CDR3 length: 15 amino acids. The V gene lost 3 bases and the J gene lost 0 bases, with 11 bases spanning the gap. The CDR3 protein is CASSLGAEANYGYTF. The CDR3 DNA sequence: TGTGCCAGCAGCTTGGGGGCGGAAGCTAACTATGGCTACACCTTC.

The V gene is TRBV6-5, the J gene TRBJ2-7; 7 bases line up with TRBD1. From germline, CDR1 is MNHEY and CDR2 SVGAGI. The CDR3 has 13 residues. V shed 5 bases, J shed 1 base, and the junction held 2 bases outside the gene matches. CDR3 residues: CASSRQGSYEQYF. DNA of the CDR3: TGTGCCAGCAGTCGACAGGGTTCCTACGAGCAGTACTTC.

The CDR3 sequence: CASSSGLAGSYEQYF. The CDR3 bases are TGTGCCAGCAGCTCAGGACTAGCGGGATCTTACGAGCAGTACTTC. This sequence joins TRBV7-3 and TRBJ2-7; 12 bases fit TRBD2. After removal of 4 bases from V and 4 bases from J, the junction contained 5 bases not matched to a gene. In germline, CDR1 is SGHTA, CDR2 FQGTGA. The CDR3 has 15 residues. Combining the CDR3 with reference TRBV7-3 and TRBJ2-7 gives the whole variable domain GAGVSQTPSNKVTEKGKYVELRCDPISGHTALYWYRQSLGQGPEFLIYFQGTGAADDSGLPNDRFFAVRPEGSVSTLKIQRTERGDSAVYLCASSSGLAGSYEQYFGPGTRLTVT.

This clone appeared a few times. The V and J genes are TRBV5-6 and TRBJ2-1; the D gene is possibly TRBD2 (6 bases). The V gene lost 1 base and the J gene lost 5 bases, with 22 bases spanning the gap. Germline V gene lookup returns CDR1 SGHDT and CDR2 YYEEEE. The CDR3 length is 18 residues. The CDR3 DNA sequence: TGTGCCAGCAGCTTGCCCTACGTACTACGGACTATAAACAATGAGCAGTTCTTC. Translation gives CASSLPYVLRTINNEQFF.

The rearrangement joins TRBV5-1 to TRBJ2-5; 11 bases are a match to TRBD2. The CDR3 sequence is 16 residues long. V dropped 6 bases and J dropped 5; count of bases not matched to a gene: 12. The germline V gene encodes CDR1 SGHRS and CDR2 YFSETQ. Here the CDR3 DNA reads TGCGCCAGCATCAGTACGGCTAGCGGGAGGCCGGAGACCCAGTACTTC. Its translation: CASISTASGRPETQYF.

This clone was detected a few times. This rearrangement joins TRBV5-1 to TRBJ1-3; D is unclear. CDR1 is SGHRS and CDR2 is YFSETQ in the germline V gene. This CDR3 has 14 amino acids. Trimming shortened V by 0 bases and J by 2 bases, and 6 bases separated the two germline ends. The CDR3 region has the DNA TGCGCCAGCAGCTTGGGGGCCACTGGAAACACCATATATTTT. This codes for CASSLGATGNTIYF.

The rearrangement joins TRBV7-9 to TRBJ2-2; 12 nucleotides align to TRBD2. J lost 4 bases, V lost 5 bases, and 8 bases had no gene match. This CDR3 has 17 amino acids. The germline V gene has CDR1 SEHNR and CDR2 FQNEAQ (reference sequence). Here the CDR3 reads CASSRPGTSGSTGELFF. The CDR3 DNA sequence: TGTGCCAGCAGCCGTCCCGGGACTAGCGGGTCCACCGGGGAGCTGTTTTTT.

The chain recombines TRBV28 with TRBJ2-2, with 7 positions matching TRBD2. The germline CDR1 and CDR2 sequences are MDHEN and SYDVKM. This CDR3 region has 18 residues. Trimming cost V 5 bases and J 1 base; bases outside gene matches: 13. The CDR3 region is CASSLRHFGGVNTGELFF. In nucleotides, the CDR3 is TGTGCCAGCAGTCTTAGGCACTTTGGGGGGGTGAACACCGGGGAGCTGTTTTTT. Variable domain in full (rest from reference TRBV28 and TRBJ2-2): DVKVTQSSRYLVKRTGEKVFLECVQDMDHENMFWYRQDPGLGLRLIYFSYDVKMKEKGDIPEGYSVSREKKERFSLILESASTNQTSMYLCASSLRHFGGVNTGELFFGEGSRLTVL.

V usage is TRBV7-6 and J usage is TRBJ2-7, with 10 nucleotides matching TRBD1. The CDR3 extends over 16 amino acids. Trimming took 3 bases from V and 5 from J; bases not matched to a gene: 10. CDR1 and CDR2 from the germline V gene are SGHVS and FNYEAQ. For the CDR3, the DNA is TGTGCCAGCAGCTTTCTCCCGGGACAGGGGTACGACGAGCAGTACTTC. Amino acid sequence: CASSFLPGQGYDEQYF.

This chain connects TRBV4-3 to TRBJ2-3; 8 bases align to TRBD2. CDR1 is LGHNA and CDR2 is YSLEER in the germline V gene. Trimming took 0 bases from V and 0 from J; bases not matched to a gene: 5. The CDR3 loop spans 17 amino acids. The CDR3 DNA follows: TGCGCCAGCAGCCAAGATCTTGCTAGCGGGAGCACAGATACGCAGTATTTT. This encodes CASSQDLASGSTDTQYF.

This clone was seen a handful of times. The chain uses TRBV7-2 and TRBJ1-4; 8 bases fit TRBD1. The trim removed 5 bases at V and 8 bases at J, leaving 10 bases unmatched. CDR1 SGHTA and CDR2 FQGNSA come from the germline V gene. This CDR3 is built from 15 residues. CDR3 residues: CASSATQGAEEKLFF. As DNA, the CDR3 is TGTGCCAGCAGCGCCACGCAGGGGGCGGAAGAAAAACTGTTTTTT.

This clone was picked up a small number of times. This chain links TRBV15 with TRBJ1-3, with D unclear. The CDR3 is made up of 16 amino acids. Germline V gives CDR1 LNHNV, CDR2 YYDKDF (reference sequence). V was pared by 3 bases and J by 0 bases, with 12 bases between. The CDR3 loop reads CATSSRPPGSGNTIYF. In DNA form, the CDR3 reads TGTGCCACCAGCAGCCGCCCGCCAGGCTCTGGAAACACCATATATTTT. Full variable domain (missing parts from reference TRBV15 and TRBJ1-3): DAMVIQNPRYQVTQFGKPVTLSCSQTLNHNVMYWYQQKSSQAPKLLFHYYDKDFNNEADTPDNFQSRRPNTSFCFLDIRSPGLGDTAMYLCATSSRPPGSGNTIYFGEGSWLTVV.

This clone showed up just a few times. In DNA, the CDR3 is TGTGCCAGCAGTGTTGAGACAGCCTATGGCTACACCTTC. Translation gives CASSVETAYGYTF. The gene calls are TRBV6-6 and TRBJ1-2; a weak D match, TRBD1 (5 bases). CDR3 length equals 13 residues. Germline lookup yields CDR1 MNHNY and CDR2 SVGAGI (reference sequence). Trimming took 5 bases from V and 4 from J, leaving 11 bases between them.

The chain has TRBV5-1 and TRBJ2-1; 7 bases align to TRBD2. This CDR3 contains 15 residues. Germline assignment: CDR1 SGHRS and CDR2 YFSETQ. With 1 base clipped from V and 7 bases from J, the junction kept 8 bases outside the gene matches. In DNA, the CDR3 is TGCGCCAGCAGCTTGTTCGCGGGAGCCGGGAATGAGCAGTTCTTC. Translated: CASSLFAGAGNEQFF.

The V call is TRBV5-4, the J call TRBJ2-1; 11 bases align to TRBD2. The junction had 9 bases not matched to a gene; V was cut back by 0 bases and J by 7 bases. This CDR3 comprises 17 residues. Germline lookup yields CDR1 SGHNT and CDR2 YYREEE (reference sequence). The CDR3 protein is CASSLGLAGRAQNEQFF. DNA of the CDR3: TGTGCCAGCAGCTTGGGACTAGCGGGACGGGCTCAAAATGAGCAGTTCTTC. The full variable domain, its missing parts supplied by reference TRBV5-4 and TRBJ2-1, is ETGVTQSPTHLIKTRGQQVTLRCSSQSGHNTVSWYQQALGQGPQFIFQYYREEENGRGNFPPRFSGLQFPNYSSELNVNALELDDSALYLCASSLGLAGRAQNEQFFGPGTRLTVL.

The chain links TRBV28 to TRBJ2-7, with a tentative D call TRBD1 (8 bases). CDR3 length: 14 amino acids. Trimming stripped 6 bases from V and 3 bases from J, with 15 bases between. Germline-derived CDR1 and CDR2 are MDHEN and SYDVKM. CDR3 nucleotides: TGTGCCAGCAGACAGGGGGGGATAGGCTACGAGCAGTACTTC. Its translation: CASRQGGIGYEQYF.

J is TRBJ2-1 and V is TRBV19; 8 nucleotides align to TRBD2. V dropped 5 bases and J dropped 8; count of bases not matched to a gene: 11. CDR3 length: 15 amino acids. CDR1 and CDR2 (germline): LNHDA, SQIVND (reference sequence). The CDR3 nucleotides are TGTGCCAGTAGTCGAAGCGGGGGAAGCGGCGATGAGCAGTTCTTC. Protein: CASSRSGGSGDEQFF.

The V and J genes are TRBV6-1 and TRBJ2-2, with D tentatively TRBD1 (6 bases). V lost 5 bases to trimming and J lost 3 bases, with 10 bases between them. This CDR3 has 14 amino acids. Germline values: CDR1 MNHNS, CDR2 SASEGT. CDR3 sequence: CASSTGWDTGELFF. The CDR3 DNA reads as TGTGCCAGCAGTACAGGGTGGGACACCGGGGAGCTGTTTTTT.

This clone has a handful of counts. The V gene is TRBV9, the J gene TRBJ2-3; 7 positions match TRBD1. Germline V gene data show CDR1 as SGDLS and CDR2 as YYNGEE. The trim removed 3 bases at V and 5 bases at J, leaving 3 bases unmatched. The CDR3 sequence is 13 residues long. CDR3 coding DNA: TGTGCCAGCAGCGGATACAGGGGAGATACGCAGTATTTT. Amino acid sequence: CASSGYRGDTQYF.

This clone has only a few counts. CDR3 residues: CASSQRGSGANVLTF. The CDR3 DNA reads TGTGCCAGCAGCCAAAGGGGGTCTGGGGCCAACGTCCTGACTTTC. The gene calls are TRBV4-2 and TRBJ2-6, with D perhaps matching TRBD1 (6 bases). CDR1 is LGHNA and CDR2 is YNFKEQ in the germline V gene. The germline V and J ends were trimmed by 2 bases and 1 base, with 6 bases remaining between them. The CDR3 extends over 15 amino acids.

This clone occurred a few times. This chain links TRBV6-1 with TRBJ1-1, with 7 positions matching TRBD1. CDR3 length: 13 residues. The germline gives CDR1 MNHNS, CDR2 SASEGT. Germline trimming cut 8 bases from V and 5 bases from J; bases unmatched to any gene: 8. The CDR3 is CASGRQGWTEAFF. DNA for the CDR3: TGTGCCAGCGGTCGACAGGGTTGGACTGAAGCTTTCTTT.

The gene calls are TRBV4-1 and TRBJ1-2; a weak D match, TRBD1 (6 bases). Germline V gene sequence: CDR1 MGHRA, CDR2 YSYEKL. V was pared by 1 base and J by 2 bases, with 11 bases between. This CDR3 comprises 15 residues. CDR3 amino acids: CASSQAHRENYGYTF. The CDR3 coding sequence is TGCGCCAGCAGCCAAGCCCACAGGGAGAACTATGGCTACACCTTC.

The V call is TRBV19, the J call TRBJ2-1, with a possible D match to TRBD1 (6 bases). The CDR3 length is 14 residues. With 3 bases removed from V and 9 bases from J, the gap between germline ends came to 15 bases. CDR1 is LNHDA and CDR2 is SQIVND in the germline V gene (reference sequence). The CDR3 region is CASSMEYREREQFF. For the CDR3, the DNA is TGTGCCAGTAGTATGGAATACAGGGAGCGTGAGCAGTTCTTC.

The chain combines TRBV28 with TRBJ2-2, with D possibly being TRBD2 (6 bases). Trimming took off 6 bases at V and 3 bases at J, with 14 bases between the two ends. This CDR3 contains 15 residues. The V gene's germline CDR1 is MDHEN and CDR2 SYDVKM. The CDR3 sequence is CASSALEGYTGELFF. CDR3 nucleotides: TGTGCCAGCAGCGCCCTGGAGGGCTACACCGGGGAGCTGTTTTTT.

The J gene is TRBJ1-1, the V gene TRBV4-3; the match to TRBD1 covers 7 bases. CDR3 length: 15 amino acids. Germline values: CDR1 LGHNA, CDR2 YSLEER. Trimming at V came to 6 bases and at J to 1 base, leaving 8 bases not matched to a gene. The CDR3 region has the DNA TGCGCCAGCAGACCGGAGGGGGCGGGGAACACTGAAGCTTTCTTT. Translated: CASRPEGAGNTEAFF.

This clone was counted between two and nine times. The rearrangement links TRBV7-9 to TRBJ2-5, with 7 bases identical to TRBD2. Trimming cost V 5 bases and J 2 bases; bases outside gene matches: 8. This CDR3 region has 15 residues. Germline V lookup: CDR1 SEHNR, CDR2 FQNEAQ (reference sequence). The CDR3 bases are TGTGCCAGCAGCCGCGAGCGGGACGGTCAAGAGACCCAGTACTTC. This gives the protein CASSRERDGQETQYF.

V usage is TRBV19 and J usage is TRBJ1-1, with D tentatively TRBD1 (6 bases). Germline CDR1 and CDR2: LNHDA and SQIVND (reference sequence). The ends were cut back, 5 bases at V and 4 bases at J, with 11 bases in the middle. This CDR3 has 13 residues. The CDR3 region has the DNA TGTGCCAGTAGTTTTAGGGGGGGCACTGAAGCTTTCTTT. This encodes CASSFRGGTEAFF.

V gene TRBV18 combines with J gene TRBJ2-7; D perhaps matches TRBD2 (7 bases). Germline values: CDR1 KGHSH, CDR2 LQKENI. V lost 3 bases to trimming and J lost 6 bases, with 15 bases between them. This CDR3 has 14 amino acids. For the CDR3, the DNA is TGTGCCAGCTCACCGGGGCAGGGGAGGGCCGAGCAGTACTTC. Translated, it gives CASSPGQGRAEQYF.

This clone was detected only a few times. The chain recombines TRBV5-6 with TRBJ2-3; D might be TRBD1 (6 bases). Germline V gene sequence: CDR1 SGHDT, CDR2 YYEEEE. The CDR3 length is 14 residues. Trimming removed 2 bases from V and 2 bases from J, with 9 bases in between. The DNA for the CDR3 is TGTGCCAGCAGCTTACAGGGATCCACAGATACGCAGTATTTT. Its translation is CASSLQGSTDTQYF.